The T cell receptor beta chain described here comes from a study of blood T cell repertoires in COVID-19. Study as a whole: Sites across the United States, Italy and Spain contributed samples from acute and convalescent COVID-19. Sources were T cells, B-cell-depleted T cells, or PBMCs; the material itself was cDNA or gDNA.

Source study methods: Amplification of reference gene primers provided the estimated nucleated cell counts. Measured with immunoSEQ multiplex PCR; TCRdb has only the in-frame clones, and not every one. For V, J and clone size, that table is used; D and trimming come from the DNA. The sample yields around 340,000 clones, about nine tenths seen once. Trimming left V 4 bases short and J 2 bases short, with 9 bases between. This CDR3 is 14 amino acids long. Germline CDR1 reads SGHDT; CDR2 reads YYEEEE. Sequenced: peripheral blood. V gene TRBV5-6 combines with J gene TRBJ1-4, with D unresolved. The clonotype was recovered from a woman aged 60-70 years with COVID-19, enrolled during active disease. For the CDR3, the DNA is TGTGCCAGCAGCCAGACAACGACTAATGAAAAACTGTTTTTT. It codes for CASSQTTTNEKLFF.